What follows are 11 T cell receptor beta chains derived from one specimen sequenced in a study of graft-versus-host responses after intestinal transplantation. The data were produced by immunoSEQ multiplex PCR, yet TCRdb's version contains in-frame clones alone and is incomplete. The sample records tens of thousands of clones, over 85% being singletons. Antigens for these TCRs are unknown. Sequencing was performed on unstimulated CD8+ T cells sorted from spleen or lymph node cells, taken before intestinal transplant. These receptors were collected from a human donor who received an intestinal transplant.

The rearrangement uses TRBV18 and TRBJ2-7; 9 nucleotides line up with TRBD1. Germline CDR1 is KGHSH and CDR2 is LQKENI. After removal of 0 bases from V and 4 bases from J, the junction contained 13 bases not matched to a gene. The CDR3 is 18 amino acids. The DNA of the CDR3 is TGTGCCAGCTCACCACCCGGGACAGGGCCGTTCGATGTGTACGAGCAGTACTTC. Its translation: CASSPPGTGPFDVYEQYF.

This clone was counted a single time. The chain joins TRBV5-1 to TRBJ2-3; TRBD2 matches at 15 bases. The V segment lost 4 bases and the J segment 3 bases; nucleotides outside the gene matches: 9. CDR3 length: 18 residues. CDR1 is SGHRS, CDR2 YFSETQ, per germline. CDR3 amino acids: CASSLGLAGGRGTDTQYF. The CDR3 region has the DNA TGCGCCAGCAGCCTCGGACTAGCGGGAGGGCGTGGGACAGATACGCAGTATTTT.

CDR3 DNA sequence: TGTGCCAGCAGCCCCGAGACAGGCGCGACTAACTATGGCTACACCTTC. This encodes CASSPETGATNYGYTF. This chain joins TRBV9 and TRBJ1-2; D might be TRBD1 (6 bases). Germline CDR1 reads SGDLS; CDR2 reads YYNGEE. The CDR3 is made up of 16 amino acids. Trimming cost V 4 bases and J 0 bases, with 16 bases left between them.

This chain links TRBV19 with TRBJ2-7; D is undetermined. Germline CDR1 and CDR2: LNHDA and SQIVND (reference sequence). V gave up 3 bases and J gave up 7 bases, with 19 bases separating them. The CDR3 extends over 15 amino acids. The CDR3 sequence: CASSMGKLGTREQYF. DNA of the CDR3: TGTGCCAGTAGTATGGGAAAGCTGGGAACGCGAGAGCAGTACTTC.

CDR3: CASSLSGGLKNIQYF. CDR3 sequence (DNA): TGTGCCAGCAGTTTATCTGGGGGTTTAAAAAACATTCAGTACTTC. This sequence joins TRBV27 and TRBJ2-4; possibly TRBD1 or TRBD2 for D (5 bases each). Per the germline V gene, CDR1 is MNHEY and CDR2 is SMNVEV (reference sequence). The V gene lost 0 bases and the J gene lost 4 bases, with 10 bases spanning the gap. The CDR3 is 15 amino acids.

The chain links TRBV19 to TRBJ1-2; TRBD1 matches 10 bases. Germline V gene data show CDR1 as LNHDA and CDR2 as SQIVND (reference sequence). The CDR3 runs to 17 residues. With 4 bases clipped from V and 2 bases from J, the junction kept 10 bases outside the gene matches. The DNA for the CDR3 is TGTGCCAGTAGTACTGAGACAGGGGGCGCGACAAACTATGGCTACACCTTC. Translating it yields CASSTETGGATNYGYTF. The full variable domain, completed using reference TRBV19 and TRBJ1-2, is DGGITQSPKYLFRKEGQNVTLSCEQNLNHDAMYWYRQDPGQGLRLIYYSQIVNDFQKGDIAEGYSVSREKKESFPLTVTSAQKNPTAFYLCASSTETGGATNYGYTFGSGTRLTVV.

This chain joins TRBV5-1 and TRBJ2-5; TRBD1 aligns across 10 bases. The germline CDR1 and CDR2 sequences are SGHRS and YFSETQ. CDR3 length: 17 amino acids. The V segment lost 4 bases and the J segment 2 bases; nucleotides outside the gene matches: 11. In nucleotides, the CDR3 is TGCGCCAGCAGCCCCTTCTCCGGGACAGGGGTACAAGAGACCCAGTACTTC. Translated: CASSPFSGTGVQETQYF. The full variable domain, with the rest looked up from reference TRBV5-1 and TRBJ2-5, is KAGVTQTPRYLIKTRGQQVTLSCSPISGHRSVSWYQQTPGQGLQFLFEYFSETQRNKGNFPGRFSGRQFSNSRSEMNVSTLELGDSALYLCASSPFSGTGVQETQYFGPGTRLLVL.

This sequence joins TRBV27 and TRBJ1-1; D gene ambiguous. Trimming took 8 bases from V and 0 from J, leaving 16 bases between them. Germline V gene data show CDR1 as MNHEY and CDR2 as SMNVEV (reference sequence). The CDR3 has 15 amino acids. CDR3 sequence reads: CASESDRYMNTEAFF. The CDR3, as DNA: TGTGCCAGCGAATCGGATCGGTACATGAACACTGAAGCTTTCTTT.

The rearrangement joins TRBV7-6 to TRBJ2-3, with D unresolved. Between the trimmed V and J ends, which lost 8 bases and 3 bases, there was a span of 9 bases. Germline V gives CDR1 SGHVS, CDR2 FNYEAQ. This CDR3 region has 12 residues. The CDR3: CASGVGTDTQYF. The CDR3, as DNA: TGTGCCAGCGGCGTAGGAACAGATACGCAGTATTTT.

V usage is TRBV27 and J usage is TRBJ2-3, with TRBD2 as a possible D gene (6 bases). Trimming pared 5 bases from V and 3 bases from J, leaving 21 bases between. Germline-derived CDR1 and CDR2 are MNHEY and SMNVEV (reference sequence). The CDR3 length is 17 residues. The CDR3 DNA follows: TGTGCCAGCAGTCCTCTTCGAGCGGGCCCACTGACAGATACGCAGTATTTT. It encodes CASSPLRAGPLTDTQYF.

The CDR3 protein is CASSVGLADTDTQYF. DNA of the CDR3: TGTGCCAGCAGCGTAGGGCTAGCGGACACAGATACGCAGTATTTT. The chain has TRBV9 and TRBJ2-3, with TRBD2 identical over 7 bases. J was trimmed by 2 bases and V by 0 bases; bases with no gene match: 3. Germline V gene sequence: CDR1 SGDLS, CDR2 YYNGEE. This CDR3 has 15 amino acids.